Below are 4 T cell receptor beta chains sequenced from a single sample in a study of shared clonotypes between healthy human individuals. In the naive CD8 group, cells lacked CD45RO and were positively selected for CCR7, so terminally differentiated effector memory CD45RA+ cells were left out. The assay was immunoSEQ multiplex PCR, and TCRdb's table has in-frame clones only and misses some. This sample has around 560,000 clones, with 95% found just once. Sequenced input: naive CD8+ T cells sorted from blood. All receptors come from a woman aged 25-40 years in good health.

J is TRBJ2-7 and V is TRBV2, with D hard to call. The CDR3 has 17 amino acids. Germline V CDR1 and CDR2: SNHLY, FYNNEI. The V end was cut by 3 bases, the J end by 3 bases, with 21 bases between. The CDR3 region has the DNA TGTGCCAGCAGTGAGGTTGGCCCGTCTCCCCCGGGCTACGAGCAGTACTTC. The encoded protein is CASSEVGPSPPGYEQYF.

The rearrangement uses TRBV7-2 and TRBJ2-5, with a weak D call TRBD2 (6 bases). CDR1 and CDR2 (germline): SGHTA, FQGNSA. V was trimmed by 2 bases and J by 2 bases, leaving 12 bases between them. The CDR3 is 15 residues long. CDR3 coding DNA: TGTGCCAGCAGCTTATATTTGGCGGGACAAGAGACCCAGTACTTC. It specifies CASSLYLAGQETQYF. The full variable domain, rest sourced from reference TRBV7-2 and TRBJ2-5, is GAGVSQSPSNKVTEKGKDVELRCDPISGHTALYWYRQSLGQGLEFLIYFQGNSAPDKSGLPSDRFSAERTGGSVSTLTIQRTQQEDSAVYLCASSLYLAGQETQYFGPGTRLLVL.

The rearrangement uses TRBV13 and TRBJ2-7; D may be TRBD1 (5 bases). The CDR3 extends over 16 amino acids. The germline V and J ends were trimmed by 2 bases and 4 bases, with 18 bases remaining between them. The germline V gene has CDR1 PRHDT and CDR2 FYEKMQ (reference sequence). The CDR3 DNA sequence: TGTGCCAGCAGCTTATTGCCTTCAGGGCCCTTGTACGAGCAGTACTTC. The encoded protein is CASSLLPSGPLYEQYF. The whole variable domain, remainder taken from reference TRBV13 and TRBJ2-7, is AAGVIQSPRHLIKEKRETATLKCYPIPRHDTVYWYQQGPGQDPQFLISFYEKMQSDKGSIPDRFSAQQFSDYHSELNMSSLELGDSALYFCASSLLPSGPLYEQYFGPGTRLTVT.

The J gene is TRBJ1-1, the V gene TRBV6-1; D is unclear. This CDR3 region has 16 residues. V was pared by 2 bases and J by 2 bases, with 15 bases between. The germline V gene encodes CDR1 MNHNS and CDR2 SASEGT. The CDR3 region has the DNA TGTGCCAGCAGTGAATATATCTACGAGGGAAACACTGAAGCTTTCTTT. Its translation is CASSEYIYEGNTEAFF.